This T cell receptor (beta chain) was identified in a study of long-term antiretroviral therapy in people with HIV. Overall study: Collection dates of the earliest samples fall about a decade before the 2015 immediate-ART recommendation.

Notes on this clone: Antigen: not known.

Survey-level immunoSEQ v3.0 assays were run. Samples were sequenced targeting 40,000-50,000 T-cell genomes each. Profiled with immunoSEQ multiplex PCR; TCRdb holds only in-frame clones, not every one. The table has 45,000 or so clones, about 95% seen once; the top ten hold less than 3%. The V and J ends lost 0 bases and 7 bases respectively, with 12 bases between them. The CDR3 contains 14 residues. CDR1 is SGHDN and CDR2 is FVKESK in the germline V gene. Findings and caveats of the study: Transplant-donor-level diversity was not reached after ART, though diversity increased. CDR3 length ranges were narrower in HIV repertoires than in controls.

Here the sequenced sample was unsorted PBMCs, taken 3.7 years after starting antiretroviral therapy. The sequence derives from a woman aged 50 to 60 with HIV. The V gene is TRBV14, the J gene TRBJ1-2; the D gene is possibly TRBD1 (5 bases). DNA of the CDR3: TGTGCCAGCAGCCAAGATTGGGGCCGGGGTGGCTACACCTTC. Translation gives CASSQDWGRGGYTF. Full variable domain (outside the CDR3, taken from reference TRBV14 and TRBJ1-2): EAGVTQFPSHSVIEKGQTVTLRCDPISGHDNLYWYRRVMGKEIKFLLHFVKESKQDESGMPNNRFLAERTGGTYSTLKVQPAELEDSGVYFCASSQDWGRGGYTFGSGTRLTVV.